The TCR beta chain under discussion was sequenced for a study of T cell clones after liver transplantation. At the level of the study: Three of eight recipients were HCV-positive; others had non-autoimmune, non-viral indications.

Generated by immunoSEQ multiplex PCR, the TCRdb table keeps only in-frame clones and is missing some. Of about 72,000 clones in the sample, around nine tenths were seen once. The V and J ends lost 7 bases and 2 bases respectively, with 11 bases between them. This CDR3 region has 13 residues. In germline, CDR1 is MNHEY, CDR2 SMNVEV (reference sequence). Material: CD4+ T cells from blood, obtained before liver transplant. The receptor's source is a human donor who received a liver transplant. The chain employs TRBV27 and TRBJ2-5; D ambiguous. The CDR3 DNA reads TGTGCCAGCATCGGCCGCGGTCAAGAGACCCAGTACTTC. Encoded protein: CASIGRGQETQYF.